Each of the 8 T cell receptor beta chains below was sequenced from the same sample in a study of blood T cell repertoires in COVID-19. The assay was immunoSEQ multiplex PCR, and TCRdb's table has in-frame clones only and misses some. The sample consists of hundreds of thousands of clones, 89% of them appearing once. Specimen: peripheral blood. Receptors originate from a young woman with COVID-19, enrolled during active disease.

This chain links TRBV9 with TRBJ2-5, with TRBD2 identical over 7 bases. V was pared by 3 bases and J by 5 bases, with 7 bases of the junction left unmatched. The CDR3 length is 14 residues. Per germline, CDR1 SGDLS and CDR2 YYNGEE. In DNA, the CDR3 is TGTGCCAGCAGCGCCACTAACGGGGGGGAGACCCAGTACTTC. This translates into CASSATNGGETQYF.

The chain uses TRBV13 and TRBJ2-3, with a weak D call TRBD2 (5 bases). Trimming removed 8 bases at V and 4 bases at J, with 16 bases between. This CDR3 comprises 14 residues. Germline CDR1 is PRHDT and CDR2 is FYEKMQ (reference sequence). CDR3 residues: CASSSPLVPDTQYF. In DNA form, the CDR3 reads TGTGCCAGCTCCTCACCACTAGTCCCAGATACGCAGTATTTT.

V gene TRBV5-6 combines with J gene TRBJ2-2; a weak D match, TRBD2 (6 bases). With 3 bases removed from V and 4 bases from J, the gap between germline ends came to 19 bases. This CDR3 has 17 amino acids. Germline V gene sequence: CDR1 SGHDT, CDR2 YYEEEE. CDR3 in DNA: TGTGCCAGCAGCTCACTTGTTAGGGGAGGATTCACCGGGGAGCTGTTTTTT. Its translation is CASSSLVRGGFTGELFF. Drawing the rest from reference TRBV5-6 and TRBJ2-2, the complete variable domain is DAGVTQSPTHLIKTRGQQVTLRCSPKSGHDTVSWYQQALGQGPQFIFQYYEEEERQRGNFPDRFSGHQFPNYSSELNVNALLLGDSALYLCASSSLVRGGFTGELFFGEGSRLTVL.

The chain employs TRBV19 and TRBJ2-7, with 7 bases that match TRBD2. Germline V CDR1 and CDR2: LNHDA, SQIVND (reference sequence). The CDR3 has 16 amino acids. The J segment lost 8 bases and the V segment lost 3 bases, leaving 16 bases of the junction unmatched. The CDR3 DNA reads TGTGCCAGTAGTATCCCCGCCCAGCGGGGTGCGGGAAAGCAGTACTTC. It encodes CASSIPAQRGAGKQYF.

J is TRBJ1-2 and V is TRBV28; 8 bases match TRBD1. The CDR3 extends over 15 amino acids. The junction had 12 bases not matched to a gene; V was cut back by 6 bases and J by 6 bases. Per germline, CDR1 MDHEN and CDR2 SYDVKM. CDR3 amino acids: CASSNRQGLWDGYTF. CDR3 DNA sequence: TGTGCCAGCAGCAACCGACAGGGGCTTTGGGATGGCTACACCTTC.

The table lists this clone with a few counts. V and J are TRBV19 and TRBJ2-5; 11 bases are shared with TRBD2. Per the germline V gene, CDR1 is LNHDA and CDR2 is SQIVND (reference sequence). CDR3 length equals 15 residues. Trimming cost V 4 bases and J 5 bases; bases outside gene matches: 6. Here the CDR3 DNA reads TGTGCCAGTAGTAAGGTAGCGGGGGGGCGGGAGACCCAGTACTTC. Translating it yields CASSKVAGGRETQYF.

CDR3 sequence: CASSLRQATNTGELFF. The DNA for the CDR3 is TGTGCCAGTAGTCTCCGACAGGCTACGAACACCGGGGAGCTGTTTTTT. This sequence joins TRBV19 and TRBJ2-2; maybe TRBD1 (6 bases). V dropped 5 bases and J dropped 0 bases, with 13 bases sitting between them. The CDR3 contains 16 residues. The germline CDR1 and CDR2 sequences are LNHDA and SQIVND (reference sequence).

With regard to this clone: Without the conserved terminal phenylalanine or tryptophan, this CDR3 likely stems from a read error. The limits of the CDR3 on the DNA are not certain, so only TCRdb's listed CDR3 is given. This chain connects TRBV5-7 to TRBJ2-7; the table calls TRBD1, which could not be checked here. TRBV5-7 is reported as an ORF; its role is uncertain. 12 amino acids form the CDR3, both terminal residues included. CDR3: CASSFGHDSPGL.